Following are 14 T cell receptor beta chains from one sample sequenced in a study of spatial heterogeneity in lung cancer (dated by TCRdb to about 2019). The sample's time point label, decoded: sample taken at primary tumor resection. The method behind the library was 5' RACE. Sequenced using a NextSeq 500. The public reads were reprocessed in TCRdb via fastp at Q25 and MiXCR, keeping in-frame beta chains. Each entry merges the rows of one CDR3 protein and shows their most common DNA and genes. For this sample the table gives roughly 39,000 distinct CDR3 sequences, of which about 6.8% were detected only once. The ten largest make up around 43% of the sample. The sequences come from PBMCs, collected at surgery. These receptors were collected from a female donor with early-stage non-small cell lung cancer.

This clonotype showed up many times. The rearrangement uses TRBV7-9 and TRBJ1-1; D ambiguous. V lost 1 base and J lost 0, with 6 bases in between. This CDR3 contains 14 residues. Looked up from germline, CDR1 is SEHNR and CDR2 is FQNEAQ (reference sequence). The CDR3 DNA follows: TGTGCCAGCAGCTTAGTTGCAGTGAACACTGAAGCTTTCTTT. This sequence encodes CASSLVAVNTEAFF.

This clonotype was counted only a few times. The chain combines TRBV6-1 with TRBJ2-7; D is perhaps TRBD2 (6 bases). Between the trimmed V and J ends, which lost 8 bases and 1 base, there was a span of 6 bases. CDR1 is MNHNS, CDR2 SASEGT, per germline. The CDR3 extends over 11 amino acids. The DNA for the CDR3 is TGTGCCAGCGGGGGGTCCTACGAGCAGTACTTC. Translation: CASGGSYEQYF.

This clonotype turned up a few times. The genes are TRBV7-9 and TRBJ1-3; no clear D. The CDR3 has 16 residues. The germline V gene encodes CDR1 SEHNR and CDR2 FQNEAQ (reference sequence). V was clipped by 4 bases and J by 1 base, with 14 bases between them. This chain's CDR3 is CASSSSADGSGNTIYF. The CDR3 DNA reads as TGTGCCAGCAGCTCCTCGGCCGACGGGTCTGGAAACACCATATATTTT. Based on the CDR3 plus reference TRBV7-9 and TRBJ1-3, the full variable domain is DTGVSQNPRHKITKRGQNVTFRCDPISEHNRLYWYRQTLGQGPEFLTYFQNEAQLEKSRLLSDRFSAERPKGSFSTLEIQRTEQGDSAMYLCASSSSADGSGNTIYFGEGSWLTVV.

This clonotype has a count of ten or more. This rearrangement joins TRBV4-2 to TRBJ2-1; D is possibly TRBD1 (6 bases). This CDR3 comprises 17 residues. Germline loops: CDR1 LGHNA, CDR2 YNFKEQ. Trimming removed 2 bases from V and 0 bases from J, with 14 bases in between. The CDR3 region is CASSQIPGQFSYNEQFF. The CDR3 DNA is TGTGCCAGCAGCCAAATCCCAGGACAGTTCTCCTACAATGAGCAGTTCTTC.

J is TRBJ2-2 and V is TRBV27; a possible D gene is TRBD1 (6 bases). The CDR3 consists of 15 residues. Germline CDR1 reads MNHEY; CDR2 reads SMNVEV (reference sequence). The V gene lost 3 bases and the J gene lost 1 base, with 9 bases spanning the gap. CDR3 residues: CASSFTTGNTGELFF. The CDR3 coding sequence is TGTGCCAGCAGTTTCACGACAGGGAACACCGGGGAGCTGTTTTTT.

In its sample, this clonotype was seen many times. The chain uses TRBV27 and TRBJ1-1, with D possibly TRBD1 on 6 matching bases. The germline V and J ends were trimmed by 5 bases and 0 bases, with 13 bases remaining between them. The CDR3 totals 15 residues. The germline gives CDR1 MNHEY, CDR2 SMNVEV (reference sequence). CDR3 region: CASSGGRDMNTEAFF. The CDR3 DNA reads as TGTGCCAGCAGTGGGGGCAGGGACATGAACACTGAAGCTTTCTTT.

The chain uses TRBV29-1 and TRBJ1-1; unclear D gene. V was cut by 6 bases and J by 6 bases, with 11 bases left in between. This CDR3 spans 11 amino acids. CDR1 SQVTM and CDR2 ANQGSEA come from the germline V gene. Here the CDR3 reads CSVGEGPEAFF. The CDR3, as DNA: TGCAGCGTCGGGGAGGGCCCTGAAGCTTTCTTT.

This chain uses TRBV29-1 with TRBJ1-5; no firm D call. The germline V gene has CDR1 SQVTM and CDR2 ANQGSEA. V gave up 5 bases and J gave up 0 bases, with 11 bases separating them. The CDR3 has 14 residues. CDR3 protein: CSVRLASSNQPQHF. CDR3 coding DNA: TGCAGCGTTCGCCTTGCTTCTAGCAATCAGCCCCAGCATTTT.

The table lists this clonotype with a few counts. This chain links TRBV5-6 with TRBJ2-3, with D possibly being TRBD1 (5 bases). This CDR3 has 15 amino acids. V lost 0 bases to trimming and J lost 2 bases, with 10 bases between them. Germline CDR1 and CDR2: SGHDT and YYEEEE. The CDR3 nucleotides read TGTGCCAGCAGCTTGGGAGGTGGGGCCACAGATACGCAGTATTTT. Its translation is CASSLGGGATDTQYF.

This clonotype was recorded many times. The chain combines TRBV4-2 with TRBJ2-3; TRBD2 matches 7 bases. Germline trimming cut 0 bases from V and 1 base from J; bases unmatched to any gene: 10. CDR1 LGHNA and CDR2 YNFKEQ come from the germline V gene. This CDR3 comprises 18 residues. Here the CDR3 reads CASSQDLRGRKRTDTQYF. The DNA of the CDR3 is TGTGCCAGCAGCCAAGATCTTCGCGGGAGAAAACGCACAGATACGCAGTATTTT.

This clonotype occurred many times. The chain uses TRBV20-1 and TRBJ1-2; TRBD1 matches 7 bases. Per the germline V gene, CDR1 is DFQATT and CDR2 is SNEGSKA (reference sequence). This CDR3 contains 13 residues. Trimming cost V 0 bases and J 6 bases; bases outside gene matches: 4. Here the CDR3 reads CSARDDRVDGYTF. For the CDR3, the DNA is TGCAGTGCTAGAGACGACAGGGTGGATGGCTACACCTTC.

Ten or more counts support this clonotype. CDR3 protein: CASSPRTGVAYEQYF. The DNA for the CDR3 is TGTGCCAGCAGCCCCCGAACAGGGGTAGCCTACGAGCAGTACTTC. The J gene is TRBJ2-7, the V gene TRBV7-9; 7 bases fit TRBD1. V shed 5 bases, J shed 2 bases, and the junction held 9 bases outside the gene matches. This CDR3 has 15 amino acids. The V gene's germline CDR1 is SEHNR and CDR2 FQNEAQ (reference sequence).

This clonotype was seen a few times. The chain is built from TRBV19 and TRBJ1-2, with 8 nucleotides matching TRBD1. This CDR3 is built from 12 residues. Germline loops: CDR1 LNHDA, CDR2 SQIVND (reference sequence). The V gene end was trimmed by 9 bases and the J gene end by 5 bases; junction bases not matched to a gene: 5. The DNA for the CDR3 is TGTGCCAGCAAGACAGGGGATTATGGCTACACCTTC. Its translation is CASKTGDYGYTF.

This clonotype was seen a few times. The chain joins TRBV27 to TRBJ2-3; D is perhaps TRBD1 (6 bases). The CDR3 totals 13 residues. Germline V CDR1 and CDR2: MNHEY, SMNVEV (reference sequence). V lost 6 bases, J lost 4 bases, and 11 bases lay in between. CDR3 in amino acids: CASRQGGPDTQYF. DNA of the CDR3: TGTGCCAGCAGACAGGGTGGCCCAGATACGCAGTATTTT.